This TCR beta chain derives from a study of CD8+CD57+ T cells in acquired aplastic anemia. About the study: Recorded DNA amounts for sorted CD4+ and CD8+ cells had an average of approximately 3 ug. The study, taken as a whole, reports: Patients and controls were found to share 25 to 35 CD8+ CDR3 sequences.

This CDR3 is 13 amino acids long. Germline assignment: CDR1 DFQATT and CDR2 SNEGSKA (reference sequence). The V end lost 6 bases, the J end lost 6 bases, and 15 bases lay between the germline ends. Genomic DNA acted as the template from which TCR beta VDJ combination and CDR3 sequence profiling were carried out. MiXCR was run by TCRdb on the reads, yielding one entry per CDR3 protein. The table lists some 190,000 distinct CDR3 sequences, about half of them singletons. Concerning this clonotype itself: Its target is not known.

The sequence was collected from a human donor in good health, serving as a control. The V call is TRBV20-1, the J call TRBJ2-1, with D possibly TRBD1 on 5 matching bases. Material for sequencing was sorted CD4+, CD8+, or CD8+CD57+ T cells (not recorded which) from PBMCs. The CDR3 reads CSARGGAINEQFF. DNA of the CDR3: TGCAGTGCCCGTGGTGGGGCGATCAATGAGCAGTTCTTC.